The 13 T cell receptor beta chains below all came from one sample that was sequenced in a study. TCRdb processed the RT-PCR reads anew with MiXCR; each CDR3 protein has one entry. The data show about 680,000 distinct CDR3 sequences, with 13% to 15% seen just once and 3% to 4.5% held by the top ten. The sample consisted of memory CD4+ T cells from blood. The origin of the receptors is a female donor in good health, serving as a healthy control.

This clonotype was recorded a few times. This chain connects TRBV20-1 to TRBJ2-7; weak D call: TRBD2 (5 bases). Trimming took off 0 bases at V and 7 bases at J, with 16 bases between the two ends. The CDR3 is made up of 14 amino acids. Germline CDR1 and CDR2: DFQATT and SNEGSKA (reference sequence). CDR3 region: CSARDNRGLREQYF. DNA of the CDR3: TGCAGTGCTAGAGATAACCGGGGTCTGAGGGAGCAGTACTTC.

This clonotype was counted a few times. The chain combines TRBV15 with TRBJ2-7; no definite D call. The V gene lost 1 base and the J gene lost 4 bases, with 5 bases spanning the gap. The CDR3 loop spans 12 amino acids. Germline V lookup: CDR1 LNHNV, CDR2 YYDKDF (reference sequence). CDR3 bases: TGTGCCACCAGCAGAGGACGGTACGAGCAGTACTTC. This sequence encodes CATSRGRYEQYF.

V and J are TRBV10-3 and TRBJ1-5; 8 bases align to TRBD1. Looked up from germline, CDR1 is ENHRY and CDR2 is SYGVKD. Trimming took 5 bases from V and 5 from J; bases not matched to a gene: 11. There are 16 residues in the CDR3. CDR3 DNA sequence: TGTGCCATCAGTACCCAGGGGGCGGGCGTGGATCAGCCCCAGCATTTT. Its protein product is CAISTQGAGVDQPQHF.

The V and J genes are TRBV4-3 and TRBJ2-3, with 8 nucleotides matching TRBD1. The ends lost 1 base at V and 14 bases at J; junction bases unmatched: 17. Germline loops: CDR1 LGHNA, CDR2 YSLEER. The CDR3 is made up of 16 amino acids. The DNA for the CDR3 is TGCGCCAGCAGCCAAGGTTGGGATATTAGGACAGGGTCCCCGTATTTT. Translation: CASSQGWDIRTGSPYF.

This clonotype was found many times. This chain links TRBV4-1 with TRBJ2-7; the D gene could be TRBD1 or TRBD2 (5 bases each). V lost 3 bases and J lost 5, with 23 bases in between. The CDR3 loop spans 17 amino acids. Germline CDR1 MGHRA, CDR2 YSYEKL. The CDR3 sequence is CASSQWEKGPRTDEQYF. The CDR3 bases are TGCGCCAGCAGCCAGTGGGAGAAGGGACCCCGGACCGACGAGCAGTACTTC.

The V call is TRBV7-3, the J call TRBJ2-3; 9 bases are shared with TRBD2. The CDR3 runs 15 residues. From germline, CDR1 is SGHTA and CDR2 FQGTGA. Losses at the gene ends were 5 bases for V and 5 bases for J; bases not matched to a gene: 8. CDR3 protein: CASSPTSGGIDTQYF. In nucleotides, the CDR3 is TGTGCCAGCAGCCCGACTAGCGGAGGTATAGATACGCAGTATTTT.

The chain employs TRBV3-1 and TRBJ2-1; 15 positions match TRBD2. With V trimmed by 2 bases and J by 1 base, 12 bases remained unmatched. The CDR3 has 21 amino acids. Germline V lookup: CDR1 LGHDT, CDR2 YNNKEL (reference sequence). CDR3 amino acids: CASSQRNIGLAGGRSYNEQFF. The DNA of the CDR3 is TGTGCCAGCAGCCAACGCAACATCGGACTAGCGGGAGGGAGGTCCTACAATGAGCAGTTCTTC.

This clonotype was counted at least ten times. This CDR3 is CASSPTGVEADTQYF. DNA of the CDR3: TGCGCCAGCAGCCCCACAGGGGTAGAGGCAGATACGCAGTATTTT. The rearrangement joins TRBV5-1 to TRBJ2-3; 7 bases are a match to TRBD1. There are 15 residues in the CDR3. Germline CDR1 and CDR2: SGHRS and YFSETQ. Germline trimming cut 4 bases from V and 4 bases from J; bases unmatched to any gene: 9.

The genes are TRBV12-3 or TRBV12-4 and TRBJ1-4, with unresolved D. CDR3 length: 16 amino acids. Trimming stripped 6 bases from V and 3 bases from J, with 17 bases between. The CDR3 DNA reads TGTGCCAGCAGCGCGAGCTCAGTCGCGGCTAATGAAAAACTGTTTTTT. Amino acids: CASSASSVAANEKLFF.

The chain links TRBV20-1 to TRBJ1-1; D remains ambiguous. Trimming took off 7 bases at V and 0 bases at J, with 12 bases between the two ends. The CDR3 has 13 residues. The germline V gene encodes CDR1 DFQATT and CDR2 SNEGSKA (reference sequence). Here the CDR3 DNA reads TGCAGTGGAAAGGGCTTCATGAACACTGAAGCTTTCTTT. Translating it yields CSGKGFMNTEAFF.

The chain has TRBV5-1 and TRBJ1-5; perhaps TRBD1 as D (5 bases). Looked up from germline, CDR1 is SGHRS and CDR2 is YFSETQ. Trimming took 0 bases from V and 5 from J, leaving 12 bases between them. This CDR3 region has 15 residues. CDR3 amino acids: CASSLDGRDDQPQHF. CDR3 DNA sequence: TGCGCCAGCAGCTTGGACGGCAGGGATGATCAGCCCCAGCATTTT.

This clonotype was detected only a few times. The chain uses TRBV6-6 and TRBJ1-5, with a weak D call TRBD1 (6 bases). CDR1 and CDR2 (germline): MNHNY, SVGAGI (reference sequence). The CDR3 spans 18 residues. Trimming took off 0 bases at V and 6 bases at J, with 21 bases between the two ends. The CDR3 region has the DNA TGTGCCAGCAGTTACTCGTCAGGGGTAGTGGTTGCGAGTCAGCCCCAGCATTTT. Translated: CASSYSSGVVVASQPQHF.

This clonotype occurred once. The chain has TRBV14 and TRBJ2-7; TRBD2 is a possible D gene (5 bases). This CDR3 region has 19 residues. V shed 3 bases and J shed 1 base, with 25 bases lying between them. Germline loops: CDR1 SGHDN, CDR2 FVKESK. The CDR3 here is CASSHLVGALTMRSYEQYF. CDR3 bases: TGTGCCAGCAGCCATCTTGTGGGAGCCCTTACCATGAGGTCCTACGAGCAGTACTTC.